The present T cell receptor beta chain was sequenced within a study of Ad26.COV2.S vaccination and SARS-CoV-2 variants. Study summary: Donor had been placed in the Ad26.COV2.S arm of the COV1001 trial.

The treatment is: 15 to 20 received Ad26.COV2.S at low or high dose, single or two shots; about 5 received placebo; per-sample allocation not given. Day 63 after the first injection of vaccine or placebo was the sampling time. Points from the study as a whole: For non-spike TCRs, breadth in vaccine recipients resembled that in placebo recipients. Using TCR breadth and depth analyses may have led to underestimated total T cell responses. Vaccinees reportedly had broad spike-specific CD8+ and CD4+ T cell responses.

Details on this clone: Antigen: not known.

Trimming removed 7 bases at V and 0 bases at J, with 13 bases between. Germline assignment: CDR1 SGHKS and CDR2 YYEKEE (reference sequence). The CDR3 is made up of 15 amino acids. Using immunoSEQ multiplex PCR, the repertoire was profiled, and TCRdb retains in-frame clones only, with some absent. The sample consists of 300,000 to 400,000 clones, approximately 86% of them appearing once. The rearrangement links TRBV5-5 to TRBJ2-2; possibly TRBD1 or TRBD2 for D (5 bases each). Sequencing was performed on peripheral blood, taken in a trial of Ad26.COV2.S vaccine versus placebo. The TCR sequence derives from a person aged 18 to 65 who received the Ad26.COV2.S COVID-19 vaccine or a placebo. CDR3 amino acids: CASALGVTNTGELFF. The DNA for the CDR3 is TGTGCCAGCGCCCTGGGGGTGACGAACACCGGGGAGCTGTTTTTT.